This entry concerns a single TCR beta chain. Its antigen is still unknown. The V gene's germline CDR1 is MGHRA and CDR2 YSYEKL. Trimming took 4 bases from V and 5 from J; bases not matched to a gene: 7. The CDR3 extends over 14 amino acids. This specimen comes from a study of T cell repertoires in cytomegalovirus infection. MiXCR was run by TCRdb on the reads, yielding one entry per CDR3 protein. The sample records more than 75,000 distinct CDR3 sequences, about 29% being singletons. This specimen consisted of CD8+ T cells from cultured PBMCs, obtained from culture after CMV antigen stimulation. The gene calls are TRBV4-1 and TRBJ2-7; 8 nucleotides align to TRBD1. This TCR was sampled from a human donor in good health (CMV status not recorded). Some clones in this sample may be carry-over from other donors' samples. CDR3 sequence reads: CASSLDRAGDEQYF. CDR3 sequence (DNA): TGCGCCAGCAGCCTGGACAGGGCTGGCGACGAGCAGTACTTC.